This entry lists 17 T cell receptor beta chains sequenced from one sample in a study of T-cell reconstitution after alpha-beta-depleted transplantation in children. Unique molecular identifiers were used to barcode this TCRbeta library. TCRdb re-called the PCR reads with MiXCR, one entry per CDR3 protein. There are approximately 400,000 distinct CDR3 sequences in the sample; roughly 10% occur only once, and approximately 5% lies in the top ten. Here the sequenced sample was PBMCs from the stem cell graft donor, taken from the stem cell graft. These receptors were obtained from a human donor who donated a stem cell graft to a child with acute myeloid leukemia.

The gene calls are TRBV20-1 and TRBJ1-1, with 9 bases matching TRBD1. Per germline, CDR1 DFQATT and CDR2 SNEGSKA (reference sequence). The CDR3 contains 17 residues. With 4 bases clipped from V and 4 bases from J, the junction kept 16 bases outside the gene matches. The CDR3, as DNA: TGCAGTGCTAAAGAAGCCGGGACAGGGTCAGTTGGCACTGAAGCTTTCTTT. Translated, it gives CSAKEAGTGSVGTEAFF.

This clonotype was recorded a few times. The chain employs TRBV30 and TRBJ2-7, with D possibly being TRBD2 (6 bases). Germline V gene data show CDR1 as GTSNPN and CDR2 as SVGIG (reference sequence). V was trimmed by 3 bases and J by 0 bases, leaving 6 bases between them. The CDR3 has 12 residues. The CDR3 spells CAWRRDSYEQYF. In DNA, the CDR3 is TGTGCCTGGAGGCGGGACTCCTACGAGCAGTACTTC. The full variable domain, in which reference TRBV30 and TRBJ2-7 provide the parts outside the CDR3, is SQTIHQWPATLVQPVGSPLSLECTVEGTSNPNLYWYRQAAGRGLQLLFYSVGIGQISSEVPQNLSASRPQDRQFILSSKKLLLSDSGFYLCAWRRDSYEQYFGPGTRLTVT.

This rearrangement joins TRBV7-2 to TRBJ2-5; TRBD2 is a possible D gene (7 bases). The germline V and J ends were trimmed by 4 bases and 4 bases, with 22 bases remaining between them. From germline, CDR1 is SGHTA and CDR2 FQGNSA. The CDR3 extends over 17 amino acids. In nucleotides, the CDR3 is TGTGCCAGCAGCTCGCCTGTAGGGCGGGGGCCGGGAGAGACCCAGTACTTC. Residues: CASSSPVGRGPGETQYF.

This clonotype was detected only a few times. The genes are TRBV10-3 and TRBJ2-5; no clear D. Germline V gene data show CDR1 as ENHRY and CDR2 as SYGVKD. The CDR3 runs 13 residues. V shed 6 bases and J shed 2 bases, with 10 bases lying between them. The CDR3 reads CAISPQTQETQYF. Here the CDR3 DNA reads TGTGCCATCAGCCCCCAGACGCAAGAGACCCAGTACTTC.

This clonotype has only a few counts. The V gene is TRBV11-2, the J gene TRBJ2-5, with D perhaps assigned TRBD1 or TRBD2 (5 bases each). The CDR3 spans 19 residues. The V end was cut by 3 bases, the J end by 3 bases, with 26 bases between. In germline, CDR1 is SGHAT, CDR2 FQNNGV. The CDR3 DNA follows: TGTGCCAGCAGCTTCTCGGGACGTCACCCCTTGCAATTAAAAGAGACCCAGTACTTC. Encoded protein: CASSFSGRHPLQLKETQYF.

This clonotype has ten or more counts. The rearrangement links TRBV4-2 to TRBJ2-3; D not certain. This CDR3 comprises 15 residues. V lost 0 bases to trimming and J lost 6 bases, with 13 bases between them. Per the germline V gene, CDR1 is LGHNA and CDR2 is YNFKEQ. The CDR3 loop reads CASSQEASVFDTQYF. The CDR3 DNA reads TGTGCCAGCAGCCAAGAAGCGTCTGTATTTGATACGCAGTATTTT.

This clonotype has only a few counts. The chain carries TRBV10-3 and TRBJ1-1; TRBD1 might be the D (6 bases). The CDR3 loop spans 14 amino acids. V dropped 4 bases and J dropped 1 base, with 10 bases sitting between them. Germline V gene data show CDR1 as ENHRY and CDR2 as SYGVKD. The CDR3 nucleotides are TGTGCCATCAGTGGGGGACAAGGGAACACTGAAGCTTTCTTT. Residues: CAISGGQGNTEAFF.

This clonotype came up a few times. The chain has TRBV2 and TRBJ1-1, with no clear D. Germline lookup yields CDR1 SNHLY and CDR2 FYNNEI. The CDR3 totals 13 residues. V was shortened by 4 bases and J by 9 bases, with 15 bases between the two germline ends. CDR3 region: CASSVIGREKAFF. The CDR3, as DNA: TGTGCCAGCAGTGTCATCGGGAGGGAGAAAGCTTTCTTT. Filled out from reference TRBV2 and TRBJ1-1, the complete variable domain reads EPEVTQTPSHQVTQMGQEVILRCVPISNHLYFYWYRQILGQKVEFLVSFYNNEISEKSEIFDDQFSVERPDGSNFTLKIRSTKLEDSAMYFCASSVIGREKAFFGQGTRLTVV.

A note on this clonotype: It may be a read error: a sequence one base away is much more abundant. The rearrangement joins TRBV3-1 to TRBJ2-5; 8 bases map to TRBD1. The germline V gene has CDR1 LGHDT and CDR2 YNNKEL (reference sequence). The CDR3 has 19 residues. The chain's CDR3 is CACSQERGGQGNSQETQYF. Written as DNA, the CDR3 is TGTGCCTGCAGCCAAGAAAGGGGAGGACAGGGTAATAGCCAAGAGACCCAGTACTTC.

As DNA, the CDR3 is TGTGCCAGCAAGAGCAGGACCTCACCAAGTAACACCATATATTTT. Encoded protein: CASKSRTSPSNTIYF. The chain combines TRBV5-5 with TRBJ1-3; D remains ambiguous. Germline V gene lookup returns CDR1 SGHKS and CDR2 YYEKEE (reference sequence). Trimming pared 6 bases from V and 7 bases from J, leaving 20 bases between. The CDR3 contains 15 residues.

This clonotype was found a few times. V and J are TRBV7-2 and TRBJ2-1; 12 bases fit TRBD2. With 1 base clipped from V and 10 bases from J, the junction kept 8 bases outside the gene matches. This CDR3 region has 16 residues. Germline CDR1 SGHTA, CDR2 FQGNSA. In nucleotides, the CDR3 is TGTGCCAGCAGCTTAGTTCTAGCGGGAGGGCGGGGCGAGCAGTTCTTC. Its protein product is CASSLVLAGGRGEQFF.

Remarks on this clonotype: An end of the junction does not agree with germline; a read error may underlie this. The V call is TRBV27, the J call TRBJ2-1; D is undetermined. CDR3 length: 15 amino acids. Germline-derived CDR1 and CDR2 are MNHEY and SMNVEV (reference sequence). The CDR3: CAGSLIGPSYNEQFF. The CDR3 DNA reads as TGTGCCGGCAGTTTAATAGGACCCTCCTACAATGAGCAGTTCTTC.

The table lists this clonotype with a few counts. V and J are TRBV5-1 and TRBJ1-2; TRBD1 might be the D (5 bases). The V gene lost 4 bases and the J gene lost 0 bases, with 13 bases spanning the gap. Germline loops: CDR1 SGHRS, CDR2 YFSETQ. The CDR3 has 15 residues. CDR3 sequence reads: CASSALTGTNYGYTF. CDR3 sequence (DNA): TGCGCCAGCAGCGCGTTAACAGGAACTAACTATGGCTACACCTTC.

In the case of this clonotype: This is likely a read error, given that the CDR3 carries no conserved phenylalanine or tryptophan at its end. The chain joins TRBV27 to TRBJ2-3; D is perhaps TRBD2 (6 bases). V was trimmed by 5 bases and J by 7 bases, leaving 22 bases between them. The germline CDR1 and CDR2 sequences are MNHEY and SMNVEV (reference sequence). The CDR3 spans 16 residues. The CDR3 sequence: CASSIIAAPGLNTQYL. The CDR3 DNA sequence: TGTGCCAGCAGTATCATAGCGGCCCCCGGCTTAAATACGCAGTATCTT.

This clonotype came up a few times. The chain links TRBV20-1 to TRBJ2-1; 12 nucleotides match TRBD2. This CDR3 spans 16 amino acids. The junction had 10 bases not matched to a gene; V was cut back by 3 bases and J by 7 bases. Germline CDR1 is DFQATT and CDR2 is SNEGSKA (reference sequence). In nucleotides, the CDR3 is TGCAGTGCTAGCCACCTAGCGGGAGGGCCCGAGAATGAGCAGTTCTTC. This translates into CSASHLAGGPENEQFF.

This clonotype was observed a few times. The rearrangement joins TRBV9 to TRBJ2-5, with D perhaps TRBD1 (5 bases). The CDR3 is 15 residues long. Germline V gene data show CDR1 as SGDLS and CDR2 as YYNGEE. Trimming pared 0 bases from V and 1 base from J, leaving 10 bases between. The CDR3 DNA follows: TGTGCCAGCAGCGTAGTCCAGGGTGGCCAAGAGACCCAGTACTTC. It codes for CASSVVQGGQETQYF.

CDR3 sequence: CASSTQLAKNIQYF. CDR3 in DNA: TGTGCCAGTAGTACACAGCTAGCCAAAAACATTCAGTACTTC. This chain joins TRBV19 and TRBJ2-4; D ambiguous. With 4 bases removed from V and 0 bases from J, the gap between germline ends came to 7 bases. From germline, CDR1 is LNHDA and CDR2 SQIVND (reference sequence). The CDR3 extends over 14 amino acids.